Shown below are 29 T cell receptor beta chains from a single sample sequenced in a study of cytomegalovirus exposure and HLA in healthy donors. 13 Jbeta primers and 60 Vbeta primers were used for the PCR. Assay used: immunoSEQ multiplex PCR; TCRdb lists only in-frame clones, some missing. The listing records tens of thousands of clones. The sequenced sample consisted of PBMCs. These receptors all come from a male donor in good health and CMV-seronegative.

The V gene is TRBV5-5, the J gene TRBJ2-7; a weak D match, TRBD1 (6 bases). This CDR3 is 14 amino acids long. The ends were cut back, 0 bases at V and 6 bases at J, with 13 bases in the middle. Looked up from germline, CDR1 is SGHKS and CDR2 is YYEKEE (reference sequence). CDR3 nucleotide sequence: TGTGCCAGCAGCTTGGTCGGGACATCGCCCGAGCAGTACTTC. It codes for CASSLVGTSPEQYF.

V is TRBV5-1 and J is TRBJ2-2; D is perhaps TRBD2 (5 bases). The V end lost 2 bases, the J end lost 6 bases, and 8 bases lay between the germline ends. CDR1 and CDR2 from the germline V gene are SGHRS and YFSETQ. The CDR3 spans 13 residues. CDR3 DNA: TGCGCCAGCAGCTTCCGGGAATCCGGGGAGCTGTTTTTT. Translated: CASSFRESGELFF.

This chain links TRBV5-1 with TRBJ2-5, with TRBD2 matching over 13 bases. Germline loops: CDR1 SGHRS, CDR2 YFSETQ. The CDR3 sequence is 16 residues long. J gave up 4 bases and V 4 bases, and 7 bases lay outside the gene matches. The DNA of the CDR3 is TGCGCCAGCAGCATCGGGACTAGCGGGATCTTAGAGACCCAGTACTTC. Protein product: CASSIGTSGILETQYF.

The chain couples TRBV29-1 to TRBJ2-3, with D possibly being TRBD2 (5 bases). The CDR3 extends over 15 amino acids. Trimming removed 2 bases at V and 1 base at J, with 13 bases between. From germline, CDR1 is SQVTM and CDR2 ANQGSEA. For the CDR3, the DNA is TGCAGCGTTGAATTCCCGGAGAGGGGCACAGATACGCAGTATTTT. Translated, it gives CSVEFPERGTDTQYF.

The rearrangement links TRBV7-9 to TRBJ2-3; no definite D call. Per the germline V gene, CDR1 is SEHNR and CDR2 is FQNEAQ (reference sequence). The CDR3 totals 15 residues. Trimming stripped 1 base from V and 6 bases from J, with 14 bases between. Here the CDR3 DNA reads TGTGCCAGCAGCTTAGTTGCGGTCCGGCATGATACGCAGTATTTT. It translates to CASSLVAVRHDTQYF.

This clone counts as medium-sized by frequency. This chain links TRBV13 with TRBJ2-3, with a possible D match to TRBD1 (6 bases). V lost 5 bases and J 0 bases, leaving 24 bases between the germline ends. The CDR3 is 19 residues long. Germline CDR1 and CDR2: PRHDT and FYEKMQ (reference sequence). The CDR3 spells CASSANAGTPVTSTDTQYF. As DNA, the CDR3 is TGTGCCAGCAGCGCCAACGCCGGGACACCGGTGACTAGCACAGATACGCAGTATTTT.

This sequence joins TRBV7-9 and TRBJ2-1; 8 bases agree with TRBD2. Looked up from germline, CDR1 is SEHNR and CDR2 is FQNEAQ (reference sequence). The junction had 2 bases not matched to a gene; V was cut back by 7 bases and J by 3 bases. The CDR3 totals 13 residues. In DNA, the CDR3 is TGTGCCAGCACGGGACTAGGCTACAATGAGCAGTTCTTC. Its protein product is CASTGLGYNEQFF.

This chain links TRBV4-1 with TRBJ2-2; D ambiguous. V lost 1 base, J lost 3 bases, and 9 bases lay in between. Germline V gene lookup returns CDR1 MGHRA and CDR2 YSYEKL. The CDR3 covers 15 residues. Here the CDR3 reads CASSQAVPDTGELFF. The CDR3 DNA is TGCGCCAGCAGCCAAGCGGTCCCGGACACCGGGGAGCTGTTTTTT.

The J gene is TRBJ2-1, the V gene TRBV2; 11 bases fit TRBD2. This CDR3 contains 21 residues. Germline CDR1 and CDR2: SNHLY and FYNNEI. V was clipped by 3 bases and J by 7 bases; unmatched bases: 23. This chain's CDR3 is CASSEPMGGAPQLAGVNEQFF. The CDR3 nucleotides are TGTGCCAGCAGTGAGCCAATGGGTGGGGCTCCGCAACTAGCGGGAGTGAATGAGCAGTTCTTC.

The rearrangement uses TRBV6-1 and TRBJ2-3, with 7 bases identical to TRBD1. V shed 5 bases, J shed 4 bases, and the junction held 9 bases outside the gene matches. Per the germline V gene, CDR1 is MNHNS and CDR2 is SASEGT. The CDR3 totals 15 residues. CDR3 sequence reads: CASSPDRVNPDTQYF. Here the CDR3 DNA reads TGTGCCAGCAGTCCCGACAGGGTCAATCCAGATACGCAGTATTTT.

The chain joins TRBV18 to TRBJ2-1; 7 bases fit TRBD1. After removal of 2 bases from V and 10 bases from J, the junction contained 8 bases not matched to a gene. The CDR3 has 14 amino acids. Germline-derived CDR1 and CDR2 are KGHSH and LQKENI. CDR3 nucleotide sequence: TGTGCCAGCTCACCAGAGAATCCGGGACAGGAGCAGTTCTTC. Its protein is CASSPENPGQEQFF.

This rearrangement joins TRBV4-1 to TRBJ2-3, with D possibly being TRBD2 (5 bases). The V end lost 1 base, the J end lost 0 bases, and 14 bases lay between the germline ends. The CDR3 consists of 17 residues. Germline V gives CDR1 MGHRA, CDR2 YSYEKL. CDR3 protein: CASSQVLAGASTDTQYF. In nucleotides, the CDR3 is TGCGCCAGCAGCCAAGTCTTGGCGGGCGCTAGCACAGATACGCAGTATTTT.

The CDR3 coding sequence is TGTGCCAGCAGCATGATGCAGGGTAATCGTTACGAGCAGTACTTC. It yields the protein CASSMMQGNRYEQYF. This chain links TRBV7-8 with TRBJ2-7, with D tentatively TRBD1 (5 bases). This CDR3 spans 15 amino acids. Per germline, CDR1 SGHVS and CDR2 FQNEAQ. Trimming shortened V by 5 bases and J by 4 bases, and 18 bases separated the two germline ends.

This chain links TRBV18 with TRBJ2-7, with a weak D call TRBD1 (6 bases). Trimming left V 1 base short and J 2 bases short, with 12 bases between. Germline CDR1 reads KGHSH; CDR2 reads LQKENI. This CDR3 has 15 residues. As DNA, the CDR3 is TGTGCCAGCTCACCACTACAGGGATCCGCCTACGAGCAGTACTTC. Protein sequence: CASSPLQGSAYEQYF.

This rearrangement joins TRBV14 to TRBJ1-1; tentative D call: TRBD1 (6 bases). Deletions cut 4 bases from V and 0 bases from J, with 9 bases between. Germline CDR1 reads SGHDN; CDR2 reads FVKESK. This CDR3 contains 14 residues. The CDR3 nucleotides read TGTGCCAGCAGCCGAACAGGGATGAACACTGAAGCTTTCTTT. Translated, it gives CASSRTGMNTEAFF.

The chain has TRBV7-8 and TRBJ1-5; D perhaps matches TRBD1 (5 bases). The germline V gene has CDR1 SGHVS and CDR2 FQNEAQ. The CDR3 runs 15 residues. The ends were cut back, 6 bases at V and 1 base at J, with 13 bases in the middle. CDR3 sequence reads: CASSLGPQSNQPQHF. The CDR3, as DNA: TGTGCCAGCAGTTTGGGGCCCCAGAGCAATCAGCCCCAGCATTTT.

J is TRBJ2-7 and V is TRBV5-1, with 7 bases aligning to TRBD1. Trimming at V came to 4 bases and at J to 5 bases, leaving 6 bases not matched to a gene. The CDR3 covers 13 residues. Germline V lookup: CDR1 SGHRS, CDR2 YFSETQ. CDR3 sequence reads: CASSRWGQNEQYF. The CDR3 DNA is TGCGCCAGCAGCAGGTGGGGACAGAACGAGCAGTACTTC.

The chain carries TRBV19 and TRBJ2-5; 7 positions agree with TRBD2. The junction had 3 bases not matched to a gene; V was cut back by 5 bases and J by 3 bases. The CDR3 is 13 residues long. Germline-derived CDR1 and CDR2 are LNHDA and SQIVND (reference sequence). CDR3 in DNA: TGTGCCAGTAGTTTCGGGACTAAAGAGACCCAGTACTTC. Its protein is CASSFGTKETQYF.

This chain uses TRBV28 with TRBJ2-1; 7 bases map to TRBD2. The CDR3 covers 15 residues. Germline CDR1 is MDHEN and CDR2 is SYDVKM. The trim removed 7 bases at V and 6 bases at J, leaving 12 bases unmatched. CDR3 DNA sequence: TGTGCCAGCACCATCCCCGGGGGGACGGTCAATGAGCAGTTCTTC. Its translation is CASTIPGGTVNEQFF. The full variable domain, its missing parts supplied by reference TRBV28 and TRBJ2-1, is DVKVTQSSRYLVKRTGEKVFLECVQDMDHENMFWYRQDPGLGLRLIYFSYDVKMKEKGDIPEGYSVSREKKERFSLILESASTNQTSMYLCASTIPGGTVNEQFFGPGTRLTVL.

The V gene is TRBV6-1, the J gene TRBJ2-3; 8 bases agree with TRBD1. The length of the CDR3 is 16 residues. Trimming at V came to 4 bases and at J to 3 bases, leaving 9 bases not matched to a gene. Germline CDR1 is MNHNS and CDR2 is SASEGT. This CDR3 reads CASSGALRGQTDTQYF. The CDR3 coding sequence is TGTGCCAGCAGTGGAGCCCTCAGGGGGCAGACAGATACGCAGTATTTT.

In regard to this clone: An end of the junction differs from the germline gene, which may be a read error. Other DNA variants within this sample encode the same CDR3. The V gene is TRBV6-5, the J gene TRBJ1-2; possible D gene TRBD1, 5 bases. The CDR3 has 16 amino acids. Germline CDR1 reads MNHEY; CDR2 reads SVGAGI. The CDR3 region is CASSYRQGKGNYGYTF. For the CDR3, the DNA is TGTGCCAGCAGTTACAGGCAGGGCAAAGGAAACTATGGCTATACCTTC.

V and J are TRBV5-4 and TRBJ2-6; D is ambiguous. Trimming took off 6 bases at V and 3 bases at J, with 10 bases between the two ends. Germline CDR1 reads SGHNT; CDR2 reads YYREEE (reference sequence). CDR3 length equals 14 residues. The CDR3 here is CASKASYGANVLTF. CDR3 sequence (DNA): TGTGCCAGCAAAGCTTCTTATGGGGCCAACGTCCTGACTTTC.

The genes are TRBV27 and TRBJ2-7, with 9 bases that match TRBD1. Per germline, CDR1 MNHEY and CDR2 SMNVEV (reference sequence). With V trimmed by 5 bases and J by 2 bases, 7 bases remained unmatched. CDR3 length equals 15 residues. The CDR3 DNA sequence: TGTGCCAGCAGTCTTTGGACAGGGGAAGCCTACGAGCAGTACTTC. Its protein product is CASSLWTGEAYEQYF.

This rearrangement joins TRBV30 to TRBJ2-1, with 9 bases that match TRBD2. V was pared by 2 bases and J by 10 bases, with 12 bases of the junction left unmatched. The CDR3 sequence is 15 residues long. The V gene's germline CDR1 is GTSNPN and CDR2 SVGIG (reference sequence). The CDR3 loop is CAWSMHSSGRNEQFF. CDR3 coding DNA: TGTGCCTGGAGTATGCATAGTAGCGGGAGAAACGAGCAGTTCTTC. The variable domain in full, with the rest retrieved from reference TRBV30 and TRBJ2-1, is SQTIHQWPATLVQPVGSPLSLECTVEGTSNPNLYWYRQAAGRGLQLLFYSVGIGQISSEVPQNLSASRPQDRQFILSSKKLLLSDSGFYLCAWSMHSSGRNEQFFGPGTRLTVL.

In nucleotides, the CDR3 is TGTGCCAGCAGCTTAGTGTCAGCGGGAGGTGAGACCCAGTACTTC. Protein: CASSLVSAGGETQYF. V gene TRBV7-9 combines with J gene TRBJ2-5; 9 nucleotides agree with TRBD2. The CDR3 length is 15 residues. Trimming removed 1 base from V and 5 bases from J; junction bases left unmatched: 5. Germline assignment: CDR1 SEHNR and CDR2 FQNEAQ (reference sequence).

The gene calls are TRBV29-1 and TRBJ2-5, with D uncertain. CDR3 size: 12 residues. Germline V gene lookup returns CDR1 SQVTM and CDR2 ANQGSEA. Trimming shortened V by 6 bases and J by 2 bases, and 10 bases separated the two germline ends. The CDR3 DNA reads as TGCAGCGTGCAACGAGGACAAGAGACCCAGTACTTC. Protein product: CSVQRGQETQYF.

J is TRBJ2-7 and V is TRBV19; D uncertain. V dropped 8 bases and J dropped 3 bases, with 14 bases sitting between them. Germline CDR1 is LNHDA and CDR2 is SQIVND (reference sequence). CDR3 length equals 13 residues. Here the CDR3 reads CASHATGDYEQYF. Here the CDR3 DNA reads TGTGCCAGTCACGCTACGGGTGACTACGAGCAGTACTTC.

In DNA, the CDR3 is TGCGCCAGCAGCTTAGGTAGCGGGATTGGAGAGACCCAGTACTTC. Translated, it gives CASSLGSGIGETQYF. The gene calls are TRBV5-1 and TRBJ2-5, with 8 bases matching TRBD2. V shed 2 bases and J 4 bases; nucleotides not matched to a gene: 7. This CDR3 is 15 amino acids long. From germline, CDR1 is SGHRS and CDR2 YFSETQ.

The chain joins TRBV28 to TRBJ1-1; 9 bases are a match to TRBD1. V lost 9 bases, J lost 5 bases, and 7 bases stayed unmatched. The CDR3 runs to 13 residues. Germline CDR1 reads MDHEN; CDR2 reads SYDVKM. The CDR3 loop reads CASSNRGRTEAFF. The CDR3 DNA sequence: TGTGCCAGTTCAAACAGGGGGCGGACTGAAGCTTTCTTT.